One TCR beta chain is described in this entry. The data are from a study of blood T cell repertoires in COVID-19. Study background: From the United States, Italy and Spain came samples of acute and convalescent COVID-19.

This CDR3 spans 17 amino acids. CDR1 is SGHDT, CDR2 YYEEEE, per germline. The V end lost 2 bases, the J end lost 5 bases, and 22 bases lay between the germline ends. Produced via immunoSEQ multiplex PCR; TCRdb's table is partial and in-frame only. The sample contains 160,000 or so clones, more than 80% of which appear only once. The gene calls are TRBV5-6 and TRBJ1-2; the D is unclear. This TCR came from a woman in her 40s with acute or convalescent COVID-19. Input material: peripheral blood. The DNA for the CDR3 is TGTGCCAGCAGCTTAGGATTAAGTCGAGGCCTAAAATATGGCTACACCTTC. Amino acids: CASSLGLSRGLKYGYTF. Full variable domain (remainder filled in from reference TRBV5-6 and TRBJ1-2): DAGVTQSPTHLIKTRGQQVTLRCSPKSGHDTVSWYQQALGQGPQFIFQYYEEEERQRGNFPDRFSGHQFPNYSSELNVNALLLGDSALYLCASSLGLSRGLKYGYTFGSGTRLTVV.